This note documents a single T cell receptor beta chain sequence. Its specificity is unknown. This entry is derived from a study of graft-versus-host responses after intestinal transplantation. Study results and caveats: Subjects displaying graft-donor T cell macrochimerism possessed elevated graft-versus-host to host-versus-graft clonal ratios inside allografts. Early post-transplant declines in HvG were associated with peak levels of circulating GvH clones.

This CDR3 comprises 14 residues. Germline loops: CDR1 PRHDT, CDR2 FYEKMQ (reference sequence). V dropped 5 bases and J dropped 7 bases, with 12 bases sitting between them. Sequenced by immunoSEQ multiplex PCR; TCRdb stores in-frame clones only, minus some. Of approximately 49,000 clones listed, approximately 95% are singletons. The sample here was unstimulated CD8+ T cells sorted from spleen or lymph node cells, taken before transplant. The source of this sequence is a human donor who was the organ donor for an intestinal transplant. The chain joins TRBV13 to TRBJ1-6; D perhaps matches TRBD1 (5 bases). CDR3 bases: TGTGCCAGCAGCCAGTGGGGGGTGAATTCACCCCTCCACTTT. Amino acid sequence: CASSQWGVNSPLHF.